One and the same sample provided the 12 T cell receptor beta chains below, sequenced in a study of T cell responses to AZD1222 COVID-19 vaccine. Produced via immunoSEQ multiplex PCR; TCRdb's table is partial and in-frame only. The data show 150,000 or so clones, about 89% seen once. Sample: peripheral blood, taken on day 0 of AZD1222 vaccination. These receptors all come from an adult in good health.

This chain links TRBV4-3 with TRBJ1-1, with 9 bases matching TRBD1. This CDR3 contains 15 residues. CDR1 and CDR2 (germline): LGHNA, YSLEER. Germline trimming cut 8 bases from V and 1 base from J; bases unmatched to any gene: 8. CDR3 sequence (DNA): TGCGCCAGCGGATACAGGGGGCGCACGAACACTGAAGCTTTCTTT. Amino acids: CASGYRGRTNTEAFF.

The chain couples TRBV4-3 to TRBJ2-3, with D perhaps matching TRBD2 (6 bases). The germline CDR1 and CDR2 sequences are LGHNA and YSLEER. Trimming took 0 bases from V and 0 from J, leaving 10 bases between them. The CDR3 has 16 residues. This chain's CDR3 is CASSQDWGVSTDTQYF. DNA for the CDR3: TGCGCCAGCAGCCAAGATTGGGGGGTTAGCACAGATACGCAGTATTTT.

The genes are TRBV6-2 or TRBV6-3 and TRBJ1-4; TRBD1 is a possible D gene (5 bases). The CDR3 length is 15 residues. Between the trimmed V and J ends, which lost 6 bases and 5 bases, there was a span of 16 bases. The germline CDR1 and CDR2 sequences are MNHEY and SVGEGT. The CDR3, as DNA: TGTGCCAGCAGCCCACAATGGGGGATCAATGAAAAACTGTTTTTT. Its translation: CASSPQWGINEKLFF.

This clone was seen once. The rearrangement uses TRBV14 and TRBJ2-7, with D uncertain. CDR3 length: 11 residues. Deletions cut 4 bases from V and 2 bases from J, with 3 bases between. Looked up from germline, CDR1 is SGHDN and CDR2 is FVKESK. The CDR3 nucleotides read TGTGCCAGCAGCCGGGCCTACGAGCAGTACTTC. Amino acids: CASSRAYEQYF. Full variable domain (missing parts from reference TRBV14 and TRBJ2-7): EAGVTQFPSHSVIEKGQTVTLRCDPISGHDNLYWYRRVMGKEIKFLLHFVKESKQDESGMPNNRFLAERTGGTYSTLKVQPAELEDSGVYFCASSRAYEQYFGPGTRLTVT.

The genes are TRBV10-3 and TRBJ2-7; tentatively, D is TRBD1 (5 bases). From germline, CDR1 is ENHRY and CDR2 SYGVKD. Trimming left V 5 bases short and J 6 bases short, with 17 bases between. This CDR3 has 14 residues. In nucleotides, the CDR3 is TGTGCCATCAGTATTGGGGCGGCCCCTGGCGAGCAGTACTTC. Residues: CAISIGAAPGEQYF.

This rearrangement joins TRBV19 to TRBJ2-7, with 8 bases aligning to TRBD1. Germline V gives CDR1 LNHDA, CDR2 SQIVND (reference sequence). The J segment lost 4 bases and the V segment lost 4 bases, leaving 3 bases of the junction unmatched. This CDR3 contains 13 residues. The CDR3 DNA reads TGTGCCAGTAGTAACCGACAGGGGTACGAGCAGTACTTC. Translated, it gives CASSNRQGYEQYF.

V is TRBV6-1 and J is TRBJ1-5; tentatively, D is TRBD1 (5 bases). This CDR3 comprises 17 residues. The V end was cut by 0 bases, the J end by 1 base, with 13 bases between. Germline V gives CDR1 MNHNS, CDR2 SASEGT. The CDR3 is CASSEAAAGGSNQPQHF. The CDR3 region has the DNA TGTGCCAGCAGTGAAGCGGCCGCGGGGGGGAGCAATCAGCCCCAGCATTTT.

The chain has TRBV19 and TRBJ2-3; TRBD1 matches 12 bases. J lost 2 bases, V lost 6 bases, and 9 bases had no gene match. The CDR3 loop spans 17 amino acids. The V gene's germline CDR1 is LNHDA and CDR2 SQIVND (reference sequence). The CDR3 DNA reads as TGTGCCAGTAGCACCCCGGGACAGGGGGCTACCACAGATACGCAGTATTTT. This translates into CASSTPGQGATTDTQYF.

The chain employs TRBV6-1 and TRBJ2-1; D ambiguous. V was cut by 1 base and J by 8 bases, with 12 bases left in between. The CDR3 spans 14 residues. The germline V gene encodes CDR1 MNHNS and CDR2 SASEGT. The CDR3 DNA is TGTGCCAGCAGTGAAGGGGTGGGTCCCCATGAGCAGTTCTTC. Protein: CASSEGVGPHEQFF.

In its sample, this clone was seen once. The genes are TRBV29-1 and TRBJ1-3; no clear D. Germline CDR1 and CDR2: SQVTM and ANQGSEA. The CDR3 totals 13 residues. Trimming stripped 4 bases from V and 3 bases from J, with 10 bases between. The CDR3 sequence is CSVGTGIGNTIYF. The CDR3 coding sequence is TGCAGCGTTGGTACGGGAATTGGAAACACCATATATTTT.

V gene TRBV10-3 combines with J gene TRBJ1-5; unclear D gene. CDR1 is ENHRY, CDR2 SYGVKD, per germline. V lost 6 bases to trimming and J lost 0 bases, with 9 bases between them. The CDR3 runs to 14 residues. The CDR3, as DNA: TGTGCCATCAGCGAGACCTATAGCAATCAGCCCCAGCATTTT. It translates to CAISETYSNQPQHF.

The chain recombines TRBV10-3 with TRBJ1-1; D might be TRBD1 (5 bases). The ends were cut back, 10 bases at V and 0 bases at J, with 21 bases in the middle. The length of the CDR3 is 16 residues. The germline V gene has CDR1 ENHRY and CDR2 SYGVKD. CDR3: CATLLGEARMNTEAFF. In DNA, the CDR3 is TGTGCCACCTTATTGGGGGAGGCTCGAATGAACACTGAAGCTTTCTTT.